The 7 T cell receptor beta chains in this list originate from one sample, sequenced in a study of blood T cell repertoires in COVID-19. This table comes from immunoSEQ multiplex PCR, and its TCRdb copy is limited to in-frame clones, with some not included. Seen here are 95,000 to 150,000 clones, about 78% observed once, and the top ten hold about 2.3%. The sample comprised peripheral blood. These receptors all come from a man aged 65 to 79 with acute or convalescent COVID-19.

This rearrangement joins TRBV19 to TRBJ1-2; 12 positions agree with TRBD1. CDR3 length: 14 residues. CDR1 is LNHDA and CDR2 is SQIVND in the germline V gene (reference sequence). Unmatched junction bases numbered 4, after V lost 9 bases and J lost 2 bases. The CDR3 DNA follows: TGTGCCAGGGGACAGGGGGCGCTGAACTATGGCTACACCTTC. Encoded protein: CARGQGALNYGYTF.

In this sample, this clone turned up once. The chain combines TRBV7-2 with TRBJ1-2; 11 nucleotides agree with TRBD1. This CDR3 has 15 amino acids. Unmatched junction bases numbered 2, after V lost 1 base and J lost 4 bases. Germline V gives CDR1 SGHTA, CDR2 FQGNSA. The CDR3 DNA reads TGTGCCAGCAGCTTAGGGACAGGGGGCGCCTATGGCTACACCTTC. This gives the protein CASSLGTGGAYGYTF.

The V and J genes are TRBV27 and TRBJ1-5, with 7 bases fitting TRBD1. Germline CDR1 reads MNHEY; CDR2 reads SMNVEV (reference sequence). CDR3 size: 15 residues. Unmatched junction bases numbered 12, after V lost 6 bases and J lost 7 bases. The CDR3 nucleotides read TGTGCCAGCAGAGGGTCCACAGGGGCAGACCAGCCCCAGCATTTT. It encodes CASRGSTGADQPQHF.

The genes are TRBV10-3 and TRBJ2-3, with 7 bases fitting TRBD2. Germline values: CDR1 ENHRY, CDR2 SYGVKD. With 4 bases clipped from V and 4 bases from J, the junction kept 5 bases outside the gene matches. This CDR3 has 14 amino acids. The CDR3 region has the DNA TGTGCCATCAGTGGTATGGGGGGGGCAGATACGCAGTATTTT. This gives the protein CAISGMGGADTQYF.

This clone has more than one count but fewer than ten. This chain joins TRBV12-5 and TRBJ1-1, with D hard to call. This CDR3 contains 13 residues. Deletions cut 6 bases from V and 3 bases from J, with 11 bases between. Germline V CDR1 and CDR2: LGHNT, FRNRAP. In DNA form, the CDR3 reads TGTGCTAGTGGCCTCGGGTTATACACTGAAGCTTTCTTT. Protein: CASGLGLYTEAFF.

This clone was seen a few times. This chain joins TRBV7-2 and TRBJ2-1; D is undetermined. Germline V CDR1 and CDR2: SGHTA, FQGNSA. The V end was cut by 1 base, the J end by 6 bases, with 7 bases between. This CDR3 region has 13 residues. The DNA for the CDR3 is TGTGCCAGCAGCTTAGAAGTAGTCAATGAGCAGTTCTTC. Encoded protein: CASSLEVVNEQFF.

The chain couples TRBV5-6 to TRBJ1-2; D uncertain. This CDR3 spans 14 amino acids. Germline lookup yields CDR1 SGHDT and CDR2 YYEEEE. Trimming pared 3 bases from V and 3 bases from J, leaving 12 bases between. The CDR3, as DNA: TGTGCCAGCAGCTCACAGCATTCGTACTATGGCTACACCTTC. As protein: CASSSQHSYYGYTF.